This T cell receptor beta chain derives from a study of shared clonotypes between healthy human individuals. TCRdb's table, derived via immunoSEQ multiplex PCR, lists solely in-frame clones and lacks some. Of about 2.2 million clones in the sample, just over 90% are singletons; the top ten hold around 1.7%. CD45RO-negative, CCR7-selected cells formed the naive CD8 fraction, which excluded terminally differentiated effector memory CD45RA+ cells. Trimming cost V 2 bases and J 0 bases, with 8 bases left between them. CDR3 size: 15 residues. Germline CDR1 reads MGHRA; CDR2 reads YSYEKL. Study-level results: Compared with memory subsets, naive subsets generally had larger estimated richness. Shared clonotypes: approximately 5% naive CD4, roughly 3.5% naive CD8, 2.3% memory CD4, about 0.41% memory CD8.

To note about this clone: Its antigen is unknown.

This chain uses TRBV4-1 with TRBJ2-4; D gene uncertain. The clonotype was recovered from a man aged 18 to 29 in good health. Some clones in this sample may be carry-over from other donors' samples. The sequencing input was naive CD8+ T cells from PBMCs. CDR3 sequence: CASSQLRLAKNIQYF. The CDR3, as DNA: TGCGCCAGCAGCCAATTGCGGCTAGCCAAAAACATTCAGTACTTC.